The 27 T cell receptor beta chains below were found in one sample sequenced in a study of T cells in Graves' hyperthyroidism and ophthalmopathy. TCR beta CDR3 sequences were amplified from RNA transcripts. HTBI primers were used for first-round RT-PCR of the TCR CDR3. TCRdb re-called the multiplex PCR reads through MiXCR, storing one row per CDR3 protein. The sample gives approximately 430,000 distinct CDR3 sequences, around 16% of which show up once; 11% to 15% is in the top ten. Sequenced material: blood. Every receptor here comes from a woman under 30 with Graves' hyperthyroidism.

Comments on this clonotype: A much larger clone sits a single nucleotide away, making a read error possible. The chain is built from TRBV24-1 and TRBJ1-5; D is ambiguous. The V gene's germline CDR1 is KGHDR and CDR2 SFDVKD. This CDR3 comprises 14 residues. CDR3 DNA: TGTGCCATCAGTAGCAGCCAGCGCAATCAGCCCCAGCATTTT. This sequence encodes CAISSSQRNQPQHF.

The CDR3 region is CASSTIRDTVNVLTF. In nucleotides, the CDR3 is TGTGCCAGCAGTACAATCCGGGACACGGTCAACGTCCTGACTTTC. V and J are TRBV27 and TRBJ2-6, with a weak D call TRBD1 (6 bases). The germline V gene encodes CDR1 MNHEY and CDR2 SMNVEV (reference sequence). V lost 5 bases, J lost 9 bases, and 17 bases lay in between. The CDR3 has 15 residues.

This clonotype was seen many times. V gene TRBV7-8 combines with J gene TRBJ1-1; D is unclear. Trimming pared 4 bases from V and 4 bases from J, leaving 13 bases between. Looked up from germline, CDR1 is SGHVS and CDR2 is FQNEAQ. CDR3 length equals 14 residues. CDR3 DNA: TGTGCCAGCAGCTCGCCGGGATGGGCCACTGAAGCTTTCTTT. Residues: CASSSPGWATEAFF.

J is TRBJ2-5 and V is TRBV7-9; TRBD2 aligns across 9 bases. CDR3 length: 13 residues. Germline CDR1 is SEHNR and CDR2 is FQNEAQ (reference sequence). Trimming removed 6 bases from V and 13 bases from J; junction bases left unmatched: 12. CDR3 DNA: TGTGCCAGCAGTCCCTCCTCACGCGGGGGGGTGTACTTC. Residues: CASSPSSRGGVYF.

This clonotype showed up just a few times. The chain employs TRBV4-2 and TRBJ2-7, with a possible D match to TRBD1 (6 bases). Trimming cost V 0 bases and J 2 bases, with 11 bases left between them. This CDR3 is built from 15 residues. Per the germline V gene, CDR1 is LGHNA and CDR2 is YNFKEQ. The CDR3: CASSQEDRKTYEQYF. CDR3 sequence (DNA): TGTGCCAGCAGCCAAGAGGACAGAAAGACCTACGAGCAGTACTTC.

This clonotype was recorded a few times. This chain joins TRBV29-1 and TRBJ2-1, with D unclear. CDR1 and CDR2 (germline): SQVTM, ANQGSEA. This CDR3 is 13 amino acids long. V gave up 4 bases and J gave up 3 bases, with 10 bases separating them. CDR3 in DNA: TGCAGCGTTGTCGGAAACGTCTACAATGAGCAGTTCTTC. Translating gives CSVVGNVYNEQFF.

Ten or more counts support this clonotype. The chain uses TRBV6-1 and TRBJ1-1; 9 bases agree with TRBD1. V gave up 5 bases and J gave up 4 bases; unmatched junction bases: 11. The germline CDR1 and CDR2 sequences are MNHNS and SASEGT. CDR3 size: 16 residues. The CDR3 DNA reads TGTGCCAGCAGTTTACAGGGGGCGCTTGGATTCACTGAAGCTTTCTTT. It codes for CASSLQGALGFTEAFF.

There are a few counts of this clonotype. The chain has TRBV10-3 and TRBJ2-5; D not certain. V was pared by 3 bases and J by 5 bases, with 10 bases between. The CDR3 is 13 amino acids. Germline lookup yields CDR1 ENHRY and CDR2 SYGVKD. In DNA, the CDR3 is TGTGCCATCAGTGAATTCTTTGGGGAGACCCAGTACTTC. Translation: CAISEFFGETQYF.

This clonotype was recorded at least ten times. The chain recombines TRBV2 with TRBJ2-2; D is possibly TRBD2 (6 bases). V was trimmed by 4 bases and J by 3 bases, leaving 12 bases between them. This CDR3 is built from 15 residues. The germline V gene has CDR1 SNHLY and CDR2 FYNNEI. The CDR3 sequence is CASSGLGTDTGELFF. In nucleotides, the CDR3 is TGTGCCAGCAGTGGATTGGGGACTGACACCGGGGAGCTGTTTTTT.

In its sample, this clonotype was seen many times. This chain joins TRBV11-1 and TRBJ2-5; 11 bases map to TRBD2. Germline CDR1 reads SGHAT; CDR2 reads FQDESV (reference sequence). V lost 1 base, J lost 4 bases, and 8 bases stayed unmatched. The CDR3 runs to 17 residues. This chain's CDR3 is CASSLEFASGRRETQYF. The CDR3 DNA reads as TGTGCCAGCAGCTTAGAGTTCGCTAGCGGGAGGAGAGAGACCCAGTACTTC.

The rearrangement joins TRBV29-1 to TRBJ1-2; a weak D match, TRBD1 (5 bases). V was shortened by 4 bases and J by 2 bases, with 11 bases between the two germline ends. CDR3 length: 13 amino acids. Per the germline V gene, CDR1 is SQVTM and CDR2 is ANQGSEA. The chain's CDR3 is CSVVPGRNYGYTF. DNA for the CDR3: TGCAGCGTTGTACCAGGGAGGAACTATGGCTACACCTTC.

V and J are TRBV6-5 and TRBJ1-6; tentatively, D is TRBD1 (5 bases). Between the trimmed V and J ends, which lost 2 bases and 1 base, there was a span of 18 bases. The CDR3 is 19 amino acids. CDR1 and CDR2 from the germline V gene are MNHEY and SVGAGI. DNA of the CDR3: TGTGCCAGCAGTTACGGGCGACAGCCCAAGAGGTCCTATAATTCACCCCTCCACTTT. Its translation: CASSYGRQPKRSYNSPLHF.

This clonotype was picked up many times. This chain connects TRBV6-4 to TRBJ1-2, with D unresolved. Trimming shortened V by 2 bases and J by 8 bases, and 18 bases separated the two germline ends. The CDR3 extends over 15 amino acids. CDR1 and CDR2 (germline): MRHNA, SNTAGT. The CDR3 protein is CASSDLPGVGGGYTF. The CDR3 DNA follows: TGTGCCAGCAGTGACCTCCCTGGGGTGGGAGGAGGCTACACCTTC.

The V call is TRBV14, the J call TRBJ2-7, with 9 bases lining up with TRBD1. This CDR3 is built from 15 residues. CDR1 SGHDN and CDR2 FVKESK come from the germline V gene. V was pared by 4 bases and J by 3 bases, with 7 bases of the junction left unmatched. The CDR3 protein is CASSPRPGQGYEQYF. In DNA form, the CDR3 reads TGTGCCAGCAGCCCGAGACCGGGACAGGGCTACGAGCAGTACTTC.

This clonotype was recorded many times. The chain couples TRBV6-1 to TRBJ2-2, with D perhaps matching TRBD2 (5 bases). The germline CDR1 and CDR2 sequences are MNHNS and SASEGT. With 6 bases removed from V and 3 bases from J, the gap between germline ends came to 11 bases. CDR3 length: 14 amino acids. For the CDR3, the DNA is TGTGCCAGCAGGGACGCCGGGGACACCGGGGAGCTGTTTTTT. The encoded protein is CASRDAGDTGELFF.

The V call is TRBV6-5, the J call TRBJ2-7, with D uncertain. V was clipped by 0 bases and J by 3 bases, with 12 bases between them. CDR1 MNHEY and CDR2 SVGAGI come from the germline V gene. The CDR3 contains 15 residues. The chain's CDR3 is CASSYSRISGYEQYF. The CDR3 region has the DNA TGTGCCAGCAGTTACTCGAGGATCTCGGGCTACGAGCAGTACTTC.

J is TRBJ1-6 and V is TRBV28; no definite D call. Germline values: CDR1 MDHEN, CDR2 SYDVKM. The CDR3 is made up of 12 amino acids. V was shortened by 11 bases and J by 6 bases, with 11 bases between the two germline ends. The CDR3 region is CAVGPLNSPLHF. In nucleotides, the CDR3 is TGTGCCGTCGGGCCTCTTAATTCACCCCTCCACTTT. The whole variable domain, remainder taken from reference TRBV28 and TRBJ1-6, is DVKVTQSSRYLVKRTGEKVFLECVQDMDHENMFWYRQDPGLGLRLIYFSYDVKMKEKGDIPEGYSVSREKKERFSLILESASTNQTSMYLCAVGPLNSPLHFGNGTRLTVT.

This clonotype showed up many times. The chain employs TRBV28 and TRBJ1-1; 8 bases fit TRBD1. The CDR3 is made up of 15 amino acids. V shed 4 bases and J 3 bases; nucleotides not matched to a gene: 7. CDR1 is MDHEN and CDR2 is SYDVKM in the germline V gene. The CDR3 region has the DNA TGTGCCAGCAGTTCCGACAGGGGTGGGGACACTGAAGCTTTCTTT. It codes for CASSSDRGGDTEAFF.

The chain is built from TRBV7-2 and TRBJ2-6; TRBD1 is a possible D gene (6 bases). Germline lookup yields CDR1 SGHTA and CDR2 FQGNSA. V dropped 7 bases and J dropped 4 bases, with 14 bases sitting between them. This CDR3 is built from 15 residues. As DNA, the CDR3 is TGTGCCAGCATGCAAGGGGGTACGGGGGCCAACGTCCTGACTTTC. Its protein product is CASMQGGTGANVLTF.

This clonotype was seen at least ten times. The rearrangement uses TRBV7-9 and TRBJ2-5; TRBD1 agrees at 10 bases. V shed 5 bases and J 3 bases; nucleotides not matched to a gene: 6. Germline loops: CDR1 SEHNR, CDR2 FQNEAQ (reference sequence). CDR3 length equals 15 residues. The CDR3 reads CASSPGTGAEETQYF. The CDR3 nucleotides are TGTGCCAGCAGCCCCGGGACAGGGGCCGAAGAGACCCAGTACTTC.

This clonotype has a count of ten or more. The rearrangement links TRBV20-1 to TRBJ2-7; 7 bases line up with TRBD2. The germline CDR1 and CDR2 sequences are DFQATT and SNEGSKA (reference sequence). The junction had 7 bases not matched to a gene; V was cut back by 3 bases and J by 2 bases. This CDR3 region has 14 residues. CDR3 in DNA: TGCAGTGCTAGCGACGCGGGGGAAACCTACGAGCAGTACTTC. It yields the protein CSASDAGETYEQYF.

This clonotype was seen many times. The V and J genes are TRBV28 and TRBJ1-1, with a possible D match to TRBD1 (5 bases). Germline CDR1 and CDR2: MDHEN and SYDVKM. This CDR3 has 14 amino acids. V was cut by 6 bases and J by 1 base, with 12 bases left in between. The CDR3 sequence: CASSYTGGNTEAFF. The DNA of the CDR3 is TGTGCCAGCAGCTACACCGGGGGGAACACTGAAGCTTTCTTT.

The chain couples TRBV15 to TRBJ1-2, with 11 bases fitting TRBD1. Looked up from germline, CDR1 is LNHNV and CDR2 is YYDKDF (reference sequence). The CDR3 has 14 amino acids. With V trimmed by 4 bases and J by 4 bases, 2 bases remained unmatched. The chain's CDR3 is CATSIGQGAYGYTF. In nucleotides, the CDR3 is TGTGCCACCAGCATAGGACAGGGGGCCTATGGCTACACCTTC.

This clonotype was counted between two and nine times. The V gene is TRBV20-1, the J gene TRBJ2-1, with 14 positions matching TRBD2. The length of the CDR3 is 16 residues. V was clipped by 6 bases and J by 9 bases; unmatched bases: 13. Germline-derived CDR1 and CDR2 are DFQATT and SNEGSKA (reference sequence). The DNA of the CDR3 is TGCAGTGCGAAGGCCGGGACTAGCGGGAGTTTTCGTGAGCAGTTCTTC. Protein: CSAKAGTSGSFREQFF.

This clonotype appeared many times. This chain uses TRBV28 with TRBJ1-2; D is undetermined. This CDR3 comprises 14 residues. Germline CDR1 is MDHEN and CDR2 is SYDVKM. With 3 bases removed from V and 6 bases from J, the gap between germline ends came to 14 bases. CDR3 sequence reads: CASSFSLLPHGYTF. CDR3 bases: TGTGCCAGCAGTTTCTCCCTGTTGCCCCATGGCTACACCTTC.

The gene calls are TRBV5-6 and TRBJ2-7; D is ambiguous. V lost 1 base and J lost 0, with 8 bases in between. The CDR3 loop spans 14 amino acids. Germline lookup yields CDR1 SGHDT and CDR2 YYEEEE. The CDR3 loop is CASSLTVSSYEQYF. DNA of the CDR3: TGTGCCAGCAGCTTGACAGTTAGCTCCTACGAGCAGTACTTC.

This clonotype was seen a few times. The chain recombines TRBV2 with TRBJ1-3; 7 nucleotides align to TRBD1. From germline, CDR1 is SNHLY and CDR2 FYNNEI. Unmatched junction bases numbered 9, after V lost 8 bases and J lost 2 bases. CDR3 length: 15 amino acids. CDR3 in amino acids: CASLGGLRTGNTIYF. In DNA, the CDR3 is TGTGCCAGCCTAGGGGGCTTACGGACTGGAAACACCATATATTTT.